The sequence of this T cell receptor beta chain was determined in a study of control samples from healthy donors and cancer patients. CDR3 length equals 13 residues. Trimming took 8 bases from V and 10 from J; bases not matched to a gene: 13. The table came from immunoSEQ multiplex PCR; TCRdb's copy has only in-frame clones and leaves some out. Of tens of thousands of clones listed, less than 90% were seen once; the top ten hold 14%. The table lists this clone with a count of one. The gene calls are TRBV12-3 or TRBV12-4 and TRBJ1-1; 7 bases match TRBD1. The receptor comes from a woman in her 70s in good health. The sample taken for sequencing was blood. The DNA of the CDR3 is TGTGCCAGCTCCTCTCCAGGGGGTGGCGTAGCTTTCTTT. Translation gives CASSSPGGGVAFF.